This passage covers 21 T cell receptor beta chains from one sample sequenced in a study of T cell responses to AZD1222 COVID-19 vaccine. The assay was immunoSEQ multiplex PCR, and TCRdb's table has in-frame clones only and misses some. The sample lists around 200,000 clones, 88% seen once, with more than 7% in the top ten. The specimen was peripheral blood, collected on day 0 of AZD1222 vaccination. These receptors were obtained from an adult in good health.

This clone appeared a single time. The chain links TRBV24-1 to TRBJ1-4; a weak D match, TRBD1 (6 bases). Looked up from germline, CDR1 is KGHDR and CDR2 is SFDVKD. Trimming removed 3 bases at V and 5 bases at J, with 12 bases between. CDR3 length: 15 amino acids. The chain's CDR3 is CATSDAGELNEKLFF. In DNA, the CDR3 is TGTGCCACCAGTGATGCAGGGGAGCTGAATGAAAAACTGTTTTTT.

The chain combines TRBV6-5 with TRBJ1-5; 9 bases align to TRBD1. Per germline, CDR1 MNHEY and CDR2 SVGAGI. The CDR3 consists of 14 residues. The junction had 3 bases not matched to a gene; V was cut back by 6 bases and J by 3 bases. The CDR3 nucleotides read TGTGCCAGCAGGGACAGGGGATACAATCAGCCCCAGCATTTT. It is translated as CASRDRGYNQPQHF.

V gene TRBV5-6 combines with J gene TRBJ2-7; TRBD1 or TRBD2 may be the D gene (5 bases each). The CDR3 is 15 amino acids. CDR1 SGHDT and CDR2 YYEEEE come from the germline V gene. V lost 5 bases and J 7 bases, leaving 22 bases between the germline ends. The CDR3 DNA reads as TGTGCCAGCAGTCAGGTCGGGGACGTTAGTTGGGAGCAGTACTTC. The encoded protein is CASSQVGDVSWEQYF.

V and J are TRBV12-3 or TRBV12-4 and TRBJ1-2, with 7 bases lining up with TRBD1. CDR3 length equals 13 residues. The trim removed 8 bases at V and 8 bases at J, leaving 11 bases unmatched. The CDR3 protein is CASWPTGSEGYTF. The CDR3 region has the DNA TGTGCCAGCTGGCCGACAGGGAGCGAGGGCTACACCTTC.

The gene calls are TRBV5-8 and TRBJ1-4; weak D call: TRBD1 (5 bases). This CDR3 is built from 16 residues. Per germline, CDR1 SGHTS and CDR2 YDEGEE. V was trimmed by 5 bases and J by 2 bases, leaving 16 bases between them. This chain's CDR3 is CASRPGTAHTNEKLFF. The CDR3 DNA reads as TGTGCCAGCAGGCCCGGGACGGCTCATACTAATGAAAAACTGTTTTTT.

The rearrangement uses TRBV6-5 and TRBJ2-7, with D possibly being TRBD2 (5 bases). Germline V gene sequence: CDR1 MNHEY, CDR2 SVGAGI. The CDR3 loop spans 12 amino acids. V was cut by 8 bases and J by 2 bases, with 10 bases left in between. The CDR3, as DNA: TGTGCCAGCTTTGGGGAGACCTACGAGCAGTACTTC. As protein: CASFGETYEQYF.

V is TRBV11-2 and J is TRBJ2-3, with TRBD2 identical over 7 bases. The ends lost 4 bases at V and 6 bases at J; junction bases unmatched: 7. There are 14 residues in the CDR3. Germline CDR1 reads SGHAT; CDR2 reads FQNNGV. The CDR3 DNA reads as TGTGCCAGCAGCTGGGGCGGGGGATGGGATACGCAGTATTTT. Translated, it gives CASSWGGGWDTQYF.

This clone came up once. CDR3 nucleotides: TGTGCCAGCAGCCCGGGACAGGGAAAGGCCCAGTACTTC. Translation gives CASSPGQGKAQYF. V gene TRBV5-8 combines with J gene TRBJ2-5; TRBD1 agrees at 9 bases. CDR1 SGHTS and CDR2 YDEGEE come from the germline V gene. J lost 9 bases, V lost 4 bases, and 7 bases had no gene match. The CDR3 length is 13 residues.

The chain employs TRBV7-9 and TRBJ2-7; no firm D call. The CDR3 runs to 16 residues. Per germline, CDR1 SEHNR and CDR2 FQNEAQ (reference sequence). V lost 0 bases to trimming and J lost 2 bases, with 14 bases between them. This chain's CDR3 is CASSLADRTEPYEQYF. Here the CDR3 DNA reads TGTGCCAGCAGCTTAGCTGATAGGACCGAACCCTACGAGCAGTACTTC.

V is TRBV4-3 and J is TRBJ1-1; a weak D match, TRBD1 (5 bases). Germline V gives CDR1 LGHNA, CDR2 YSLEER. Trimming took 1 base from V and 6 from J, leaving 12 bases between them. The CDR3 has 14 amino acids. CDR3 protein: CASSQVGGPAEAFF. In DNA, the CDR3 is TGCGCCAGCAGCCAAGTTGGGGGTCCCGCTGAAGCTTTCTTT.

V and J are TRBV9 and TRBJ2-2, with D possibly matching TRBD1 (5 bases). The ends were cut back, 4 bases at V and 6 bases at J, with 19 bases in the middle. CDR3 length: 16 amino acids. Germline assignment: CDR1 SGDLS and CDR2 YYNGEE. CDR3 protein: CASSPRATDLAGELFF. The CDR3 region has the DNA TGTGCCAGCAGCCCTAGAGCGACAGATCTCGCCGGGGAGCTGTTTTTT.

This clone was counted a few times. V is TRBV2 and J is TRBJ1-5; TRBD1 matches at 7 bases. The CDR3 is 17 amino acids. The germline CDR1 and CDR2 sequences are SNHLY and FYNNEI. Trimming took 6 bases from V and 6 from J; bases not matched to a gene: 17. CDR3 protein: CASSSLSTGIGRQPQHF. CDR3 coding DNA: TGTGCCAGCAGCAGCCTTTCGACAGGGATTGGGCGTCAGCCCCAGCATTTT.

This chain connects TRBV13 to TRBJ2-1, with 11 bases lining up with TRBD2. Looked up from germline, CDR1 is PRHDT and CDR2 is FYEKMQ (reference sequence). This CDR3 is built from 16 residues. V lost 5 bases, J lost 5 bases, and 8 bases stayed unmatched. Here the CDR3 reads CASSASLAGDHNEQFF. The CDR3 DNA reads TGTGCCAGCAGCGCCTCACTAGCGGGGGACCACAATGAGCAGTTCTTC.

This clone has more than one count but fewer than ten. The chain links TRBV9 to TRBJ2-2; 7 nucleotides agree with TRBD1. This CDR3 has 13 residues. V shed 6 bases and J 4 bases; nucleotides not matched to a gene: 3. CDR1 SGDLS and CDR2 YYNGEE come from the germline V gene. DNA for the CDR3: TGTGCCAGCACCCCAGGGGGCACCGGGGAGCTGTTTTTT. Its protein product is CASTPGGTGELFF.

This chain uses TRBV12-3 or TRBV12-4 with TRBJ1-1; no clear D gene. The CDR3 runs 12 residues. Trimming shortened V by 7 bases and J by 4 bases, and 10 bases separated the two germline ends. CDR3 DNA: TGTGCCAGCACCCGGCGGAGCACTGAAGCTTTCTTT. Its translation is CASTRRSTEAFF.

V is TRBV6-6 and J is TRBJ1-1; tentatively, D is TRBD1 (6 bases). This CDR3 region has 14 residues. Trimming left V 2 bases short and J 1 base short, with 8 bases between. Germline values: CDR1 MNHNY, CDR2 SVGAGI (reference sequence). The CDR3 here is CASSYLQGNTEAFF. CDR3 DNA sequence: TGTGCCAGCAGTTACCTACAGGGGAACACTGAAGCTTTCTTT.

CDR3 protein: CASSLVGGGTEAFF. The CDR3 nucleotides read TGTGCCAGCAGCTTAGTTGGGGGGGGCACTGAAGCTTTCTTT. The chain uses TRBV7-8 and TRBJ1-1, with D possibly matching TRBD1 (5 bases). Trimming stripped 1 base from V and 4 bases from J, with 10 bases between. This CDR3 region has 14 residues. The germline V gene encodes CDR1 SGHVS and CDR2 FQNEAQ.

This chain uses TRBV5-1 with TRBJ1-2, with D uncertain. This CDR3 spans 14 amino acids. Germline CDR1 SGHRS, CDR2 YFSETQ. The V end was cut by 1 base, the J end by 3 bases, with 10 bases between. Here the CDR3 DNA reads TGCGCCAGCAGCTTGAGCATAGGGCACTATGGCTACACCTTC. Its translation: CASSLSIGHYGYTF.

There are a few counts of this clone. The chain carries TRBV21-1 and TRBJ2-2; the table names TRBD1, a call not compared with the DNA. TRBV21-1 is given as a pseudogene. The CDR3 contains 14 residues. The DNA of the CDR3 is TGTGCCAGCAGCAAACAGGCGAACACCGGGGAGCTGTTTTTT. Translation gives CASSKQANTGELFF.

In this sample, this clone turned up once. This rearrangement joins TRBV7-9 to TRBJ1-3, with 10 bases matching TRBD1. CDR3 length: 17 residues. Germline lookup yields CDR1 SEHNR and CDR2 FQNEAQ (reference sequence). V was clipped by 1 base and J by 4 bases; unmatched bases: 7. The CDR3 nucleotides are TGTGCCAGCAGCTTAGATGTCCCGACAGGGGGCGGAAACACCATATATTTT. Its translation is CASSLDVPTGGGNTIYF.

In its sample, this clone was seen once. The chain has TRBV7-2 and TRBJ1-2; D gene unclear. Germline V lookup: CDR1 SGHTA, CDR2 FQGNSA. Trimming stripped 5 bases from V and 4 bases from J, with 14 bases between. The CDR3 runs 14 residues. CDR3 loop: CASSPTGKSYGYTF. The CDR3 DNA is TGTGCCAGCAGCCCAACGGGCAAGAGCTATGGCTACACCTTC.